This passage covers 9 T cell receptor beta chains from one sample sequenced in a study of Ad26.COV2.S vaccination and SARS-CoV-2 variants (dated by TCRdb to 2020 to 2022). The library was built by means of the immunoSEQ multiplex PCR assay. TCRdb stores this immuneACCESS table with in-frame sequences only. Part of the clones is absent; in the studies checked, under half of the shortfall reflects unresolved V genes, and no reason is known for the rest. The sample contains 350,000 to 450,000 clones, 83% of them found a single time. Jointly, the top ten make up about 7.4% of the sample. The sample's treatment or condition, from its label and the paper: approximately 18 received Ad26.COV2.S at low or high dose, single or two shots; five or six received placebo; per-sample allocation not given. For vaccine and placebo recipients, repertoires were sequenced using samples collected on day 63 after the first injection.

The sample was peripheral blood, taken in a trial of Ad26.COV2.S vaccine versus placebo. The receptors stem from a person between 18 and 60 years old who received the Ad26.COV2.S COVID-19 vaccine or a placebo.

V gene TRBV7-9 combines with J gene TRBJ2-3; maybe TRBD2 (5 bases). CDR3 length: 12 residues. Germline V gene lookup returns CDR1 SEHNR and CDR2 FQNEAQ (reference sequence). The CDR3 sequence: CASRRDTDTQYF. As DNA, the CDR3 is TGTGCTTCCAGACGGGACACAGATACGCAGTATTTT.

The V gene is TRBV6-2 or TRBV6-3, the J gene TRBJ1-5; 9 bases are shared with TRBD1. Germline CDR1 is MNHEY and CDR2 is SVGEGT. CDR3 length equals 16 residues. V trimming: 4 bases; J trimming: 2 bases; junction bases outside the gene matches: 6. The DNA for the CDR3 is TGTGCCAGCAGTTGGGGGACAGGGAGGGGCAATCAGCCCCAGCATTTT. Translated, it gives CASSWGTGRGNQPQHF.

J is TRBJ1-4 and V is TRBV3-1 (or the pseudogene TRBV3-2); TRBD1 aligns across 7 bases. This CDR3 is 14 amino acids long. Germline V gene data show CDR1 as LGHDT and CDR2 as YNNKEL (reference sequence). V shed 4 bases, J shed 6 bases, and the junction held 5 bases outside the gene matches. This chain's CDR3 is CASSLRGIDEKLFF. The CDR3 nucleotides read TGTGCCAGCAGCCTCAGGGGGATAGATGAAAAACTGTTTTTT.

This clone turned up a few times. This chain links TRBV15 with TRBJ1-2, with D perhaps TRBD1 (5 bases). This CDR3 spans 12 amino acids. Trimming took 8 bases from V and 5 from J, leaving 12 bases between them. CDR1 is LNHNV and CDR2 is YYDKDF in the germline V gene (reference sequence). CDR3 DNA sequence: TGTGCCACCTCACAGGATTTATATGGCTACACCTTC. This gives the protein CATSQDLYGYTF.

The table lists this clone with a count of one. J is TRBJ2-3 and V is TRBV5-1, with D possibly TRBD2 on 6 matching bases. Germline-derived CDR1 and CDR2 are SGHRS and YFSETQ. CDR3 size: 15 residues. Trimming took off 7 bases at V and 2 bases at J, with 17 bases between the two ends. The CDR3, as DNA: TGCGCCAGCCGCATTATAGCGGCACCCACAGATACGCAGTATTTT. Its protein product is CASRIIAAPTDTQYF.

The chain combines TRBV7-2 with TRBJ1-3; 11 bases fit TRBD1. The CDR3 is made up of 18 amino acids. V dropped 3 bases and J dropped 2; count of bases not matched to a gene: 9. Looked up from germline, CDR1 is SGHTA and CDR2 is FQGNSA. CDR3 sequence (DNA): TGTGCCAGCAGCTTCGCCGGGACAGGGGGATCTGCTGGAAACACCATATATTTT. Its protein is CASSFAGTGGSAGNTIYF.

The rearrangement joins TRBV4-1 to TRBJ1-1; no reliable D call. V lost 4 bases and J lost 1, with 13 bases in between. This CDR3 contains 15 residues. Per germline, CDR1 MGHRA and CDR2 YSYEKL. The CDR3 loop reads CASSPSPGENTEAFF. The CDR3 bases are TGCGCCAGCAGCCCATCGCCCGGCGAGAACACTGAAGCTTTCTTT.

In its sample, this clone was seen many times. The V call is TRBV4-1, the J call TRBJ1-2; 7 bases agree with TRBD1. CDR1 and CDR2 from the germline V gene are MGHRA and YSYEKL. This CDR3 contains 15 residues. Trimming took 4 bases from V and 4 from J; bases not matched to a gene: 9. The chain's CDR3 is CASSPIGTESYGYTF. DNA of the CDR3: TGCGCCAGCAGCCCTATAGGGACAGAGAGCTATGGCTACACCTTC.

V gene TRBV19 combines with J gene TRBJ2-7; 9 bases map to TRBD1. J lost 6 bases, V lost 5 bases, and 5 bases had no gene match. Germline assignment: CDR1 LNHDA and CDR2 SQIVND (reference sequence). The CDR3 runs 13 residues. CDR3 DNA: TGTGCCAGTAGTTTCGGGACAGGGACCGAGCAGTACTTC. Its protein product is CASSFGTGTEQYF.